This passage covers 18 T cell receptor beta chains from one sample sequenced in a study of blood T cell repertoires in COVID-19 (dated by TCRdb to 2020 to 2022). The library came from the immunoSEQ multiplex PCR assay. In TCRdb, the immuneACCESS table is reduced to in-frame sequences with V and J assigned. These tables do not hold every clone; where another copy was compared, an unresolved V gene accounts for under half, and the others remain unexplained. The sample profile shows around 100,000 clones; 87% of them were found once. Around 2% of the sample goes to the ten largest clones. The sample taken for sequencing was peripheral blood. These receptor sequences come from a man in his fifties with active COVID-19.

The rearrangement joins TRBV18 to TRBJ2-3; D perhaps matches TRBD2 (6 bases). There are 16 residues in the CDR3. Trimming cost V 1 base and J 3 bases, with 14 bases left between them. The V gene's germline CDR1 is KGHSH and CDR2 LQKENI. The DNA of the CDR3 is TGTGCCAGCTCACCACGGGGGGTGGCCTTTACAGATACGCAGTATTTT. Protein sequence: CASSPRGVAFTDTQYF. Full variable domain (outside the CDR3, taken from reference TRBV18 and TRBJ2-3): NAGVMQNPRHLVRRRGQEARLRCSPMKGHSHVYWYRQLPEEGLKFMVYLQKENIIDESGMPKERFSAEFPKEGPSILRIQQVVRGDSAAYFCASSPRGVAFTDTQYFGPGTRLTVL.

The chain joins TRBV12-3 or TRBV12-4 to TRBJ1-4, with D hard to call. The CDR3 runs to 13 residues. V gave up 7 bases and J gave up 6 bases, with 12 bases separating them. Here the CDR3 DNA reads TGTGCCAGCACCATTCAAAATTATGAAAAACTGTTTTTT. This translates into CASTIQNYEKLFF.

The chain couples TRBV3-1 (or the pseudogene TRBV3-2) to TRBJ1-6, with D maybe TRBD1 (5 bases). CDR1 and CDR2 (germline): LGHDT, YNNKEL (reference sequence). CDR3 size: 15 residues. The ends were cut back, 1 base at V and 4 bases at J, with 8 bases in the middle. The CDR3 spells CASSQGGGYNSPLHF. In DNA, the CDR3 is TGTGCCAGCAGCCAAGGTGGGGGGTATAATTCACCCCTCCACTTT.

This clone was seen only once. This rearrangement joins TRBV27 to TRBJ1-2, with 11 bases aligning to TRBD1. This CDR3 spans 12 amino acids. Germline V gene data show CDR1 as MNHEY and CDR2 as SMNVEV (reference sequence). Unmatched junction bases numbered 3, after V lost 8 bases and J lost 7 bases. The DNA for the CDR3 is TGTGCCAGCGGACAGGGGGCCGGTGGCTACACCTTC. Its translation: CASGQGAGGYTF.

J is TRBJ1-5 and V is TRBV7-8; D is unclear. CDR1 SGHVS and CDR2 FQNEAQ come from the germline V gene. The CDR3 loop spans 13 amino acids. Trimming took 5 bases from V and 5 from J, leaving 10 bases between them. The CDR3 loop is CASSPGGDQPQHF. The CDR3 coding sequence is TGTGCCAGCAGCCCCGGCGGGGATCAGCCCCAGCATTTT. The whole variable domain, remainder taken from reference TRBV7-8 and TRBJ1-5, is GAGVSQSPRYKVAKRGQDVALRCDPISGHVSLFWYQQALGQGPEFLTYFQNEAQLDKSGLPSDRFFAERPEGSVSTLKIQRTQQEDSAVYLCASSPGGDQPQHFGDGTRLSIL.

V usage is TRBV14 and J usage is TRBJ1-6, with 8 positions matching TRBD1. V was pared by 2 bases and J by 10 bases, with 16 bases of the junction left unmatched. From germline, CDR1 is SGHDN and CDR2 FVKESK. This CDR3 spans 18 amino acids. The CDR3 DNA is TGTGCCAGCAGCCAATCACTCAAAAGACAGGGGAATTACTCACCCCTCCACTTT. This sequence encodes CASSQSLKRQGNYSPLHF.

This rearrangement joins TRBV7-2 to TRBJ1-4; tentative D call: TRBD1 (5 bases). Germline CDR1 and CDR2: SGHTA and FQGNSA. This CDR3 comprises 14 residues. V gave up 5 bases and J gave up 8 bases, with 15 bases separating them. Here the CDR3 DNA reads TGTGCCAGCAGCCCAGGGATCAAGGGGGAAAAACTGTTTTTT. It translates to CASSPGIKGEKLFF.

CDR3 loop: CAWNPSSYNEQFF. The CDR3, as DNA: TGTGCCTGGAATCCTTCCTCCTACAATGAGCAGTTCTTC. The chain couples TRBV30 to TRBJ2-1; D remains ambiguous. The CDR3 has 13 amino acids. Germline-derived CDR1 and CDR2 are GTSNPN and SVGIG (reference sequence). V gave up 4 bases and J gave up 0 bases, with 7 bases separating them.

This clone showed up just once. An end of the junction does not agree with germline; a read error may underlie this. V usage is TRBV10-3 and J usage is TRBJ2-7; D is tentatively TRBD1 or TRBD2 (6 bases each). Germline CDR1 reads ENHRY; CDR2 reads SYGVKD. The CDR3 has 14 amino acids. The CDR3 DNA sequence: TGTGCCACCAGTAGCGGACAGAACTCCTACGAGCAGTACTTC. This encodes CATSSGQNSYEQYF.

Only a few counts were recorded for this clone. This chain joins TRBV7-9 and TRBJ2-1, with TRBD2 matching 11 bases. The CDR3 extends over 15 amino acids. CDR1 is SEHNR, CDR2 FQNEAQ, per germline (reference sequence). Trimming at V came to 5 bases and at J to 5 bases, leaving 5 bases not matched to a gene. This CDR3 is CASSKSSGGNNEQFF. DNA for the CDR3: TGTGCCAGCAGCAAATCTAGCGGGGGGAACAATGAGCAGTTCTTC.

This chain links TRBV3-1 (or the pseudogene TRBV3-2) with TRBJ1-1, with unresolved D. Trimming removed 1 base at V and 1 base at J, with 4 bases between. Germline V gives CDR1 LGHDT, CDR2 YNNKEL (reference sequence). The CDR3 is made up of 13 amino acids. The CDR3 region has the DNA TGTGCCAGCAGCCAAGTCAGGAACACTGAAGCTTTCTTT. Its protein is CASSQVRNTEAFF.

The chain carries TRBV7-2 and TRBJ2-3; D is undetermined. CDR1 is SGHTA and CDR2 is FQGNSA in the germline V gene. Trimming took 0 bases from V and 2 from J, leaving 9 bases between them. This CDR3 spans 15 amino acids. In nucleotides, the CDR3 is TGTGCCAGCAGCTTAGCGGCGGTCCTCACAGATACGCAGTATTTT. It codes for CASSLAAVLTDTQYF.

This chain uses TRBV6-5 with TRBJ2-7; no reliable D call. This CDR3 has 10 amino acids. Germline CDR1 is MNHEY and CDR2 is SVGAGI. Trimming shortened V by 10 bases and J by 6 bases, and 10 bases separated the two germline ends. As DNA, the CDR3 is TGTGCCACCCTGGGCTCCGAGCAGTACTTC. Protein: CATLGSEQYF.

This chain joins TRBV4-3 and TRBJ2-1, with a tentative D call TRBD1 (5 bases). Germline-derived CDR1 and CDR2 are LGHNA and YSLEER. V lost 5 bases and J lost 8, with 13 bases in between. The CDR3 runs to 13 residues. The CDR3 nucleotides read TGCGCCAGCAGCGATTTGATAGGGGATGAGCAGTTCTTC. Protein product: CASSDLIGDEQFF.

This clone has a handful of counts. The V call is TRBV6-5, the J call TRBJ2-7, with TRBD1 matching 8 bases. The CDR3 totals 13 residues. V dropped 5 bases and J dropped 6; count of bases not matched to a gene: 6. Germline V CDR1 and CDR2: MNHEY, SVGAGI. CDR3 in amino acids: CASSPGQVTEQYF. In nucleotides, the CDR3 is TGTGCCAGCAGTCCGGGACAGGTAACCGAGCAGTACTTC.

The rearrangement links TRBV29-1 to TRBJ2-5; 7 nucleotides line up with TRBD1. The CDR3 extends over 15 amino acids. V shed 5 bases and J 5 bases; nucleotides not matched to a gene: 14. CDR1 and CDR2 from the germline V gene are SQVTM and ANQGSEA. CDR3 in amino acids: CSVTLEDRRRETQYF. The CDR3 DNA reads TGCAGCGTTACCCTGGAGGACAGGCGCCGGGAGACCCAGTACTTC. Looking up the rest from reference TRBV29-1 and TRBJ2-5 gives the full variable domain: SAVISQKPSRDICQRGTSLTIQCQVDSQVTMMFWYRQQPGQSLTLIATANQGSEATYESGFVIDKFPISRPNLTFSTLTVSNMSPEDSSIYLCSVTLEDRRRETQYFGPGTRLLVL.

V is TRBV7-8 and J is TRBJ2-7; TRBD2 is a possible D gene (5 bases). Germline V lookup: CDR1 SGHVS, CDR2 FQNEAQ. V shed 10 bases and J shed 3 bases, with 19 bases lying between them. CDR3 length equals 14 residues. CDR3 sequence (DNA): TGTGCCACCAAACCCGGGGAAATCTTCTACGAGCAGTACTTC. Encoded protein: CATKPGEIFYEQYF.

The chain uses TRBV3-1 (or the pseudogene TRBV3-2) and TRBJ1-1; D unresolved. CDR1 LGHDT and CDR2 YNNKEL come from the germline V gene (reference sequence). The CDR3 contains 14 residues. Deletions cut 4 bases from V and 0 bases from J, with 9 bases between. CDR3 in DNA: TGTGCCAGCAGCCCTCAGGCATTGAACACTGAAGCTTTCTTT. Residues: CASSPQALNTEAFF.